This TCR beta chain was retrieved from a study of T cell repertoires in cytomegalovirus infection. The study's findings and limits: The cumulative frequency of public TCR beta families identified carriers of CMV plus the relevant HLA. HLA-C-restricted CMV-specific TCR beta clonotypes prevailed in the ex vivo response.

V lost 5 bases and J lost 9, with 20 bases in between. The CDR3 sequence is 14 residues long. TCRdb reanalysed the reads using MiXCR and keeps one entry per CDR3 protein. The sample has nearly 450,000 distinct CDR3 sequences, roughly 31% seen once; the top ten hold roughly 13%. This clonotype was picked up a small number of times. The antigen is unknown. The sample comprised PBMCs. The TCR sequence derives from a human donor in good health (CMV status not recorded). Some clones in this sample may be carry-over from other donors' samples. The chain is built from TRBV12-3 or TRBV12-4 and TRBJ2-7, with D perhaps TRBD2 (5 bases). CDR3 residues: CASSPGGQPVGQYF. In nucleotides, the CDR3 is TGTGCCAGCAGTCCCGGAGGCCAGCCGGTCGGGCAGTACTTC.